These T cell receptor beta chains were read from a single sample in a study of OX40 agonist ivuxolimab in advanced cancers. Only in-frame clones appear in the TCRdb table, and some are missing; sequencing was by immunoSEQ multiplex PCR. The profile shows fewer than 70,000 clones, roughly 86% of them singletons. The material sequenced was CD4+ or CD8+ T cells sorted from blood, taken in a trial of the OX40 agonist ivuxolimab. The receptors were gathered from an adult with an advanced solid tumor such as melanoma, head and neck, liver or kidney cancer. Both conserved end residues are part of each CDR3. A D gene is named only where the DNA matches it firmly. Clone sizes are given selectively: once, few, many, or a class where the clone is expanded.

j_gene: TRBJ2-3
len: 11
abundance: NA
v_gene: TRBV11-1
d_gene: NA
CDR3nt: TGTGCCAGCAGCTTCAGAGATACGCAGTATTTT
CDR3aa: CASSFRDTQYF

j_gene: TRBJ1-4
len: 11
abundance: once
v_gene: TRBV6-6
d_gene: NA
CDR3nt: TGTGCCGGCTGGTCTGGCGAAAAACTGTTTTTT
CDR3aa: CAGWSGEKLFF

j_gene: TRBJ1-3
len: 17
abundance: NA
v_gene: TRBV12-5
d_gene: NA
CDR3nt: TGTGCTAGTGGTTTGGTCCAGGGCGATCTCTCTGGAAACACCATATATTTT
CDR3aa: CASGLVQGDLSGNTIYF

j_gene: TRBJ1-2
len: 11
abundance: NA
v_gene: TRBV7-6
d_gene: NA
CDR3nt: TGTGCCAGCAGCGGGTCCGCCGCGTACACCTTC
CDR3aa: CASSGSAAYTF

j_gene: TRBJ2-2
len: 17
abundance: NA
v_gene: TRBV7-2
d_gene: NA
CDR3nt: TGTGCCAGCAGCTTAGGCGGGCTTTCAGGGGACACCGGGGAGCTGTTTTTT
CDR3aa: CASSLGGLSGDTGELFF

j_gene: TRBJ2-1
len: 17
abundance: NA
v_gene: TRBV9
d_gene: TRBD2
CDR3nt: TGTGCCAGCAGCCCCTATGGGGGGAGCGGGGGTTCTGATGAGCAGTTCTTC
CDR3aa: CASSPYGGSGGSDEQFF

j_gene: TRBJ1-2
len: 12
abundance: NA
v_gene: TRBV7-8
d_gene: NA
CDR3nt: TGTGCCAGCAGCTTTGGGGACTATGGCTACACCTTC
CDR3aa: CASSFGDYGYTF

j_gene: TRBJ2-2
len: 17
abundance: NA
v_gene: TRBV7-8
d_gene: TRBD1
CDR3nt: TGTGCCAGCAGCTCAACATCCGGGACAGGATACACCGGGGAGCTGTTTTTT
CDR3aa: CASSSTSGTGYTGELFF

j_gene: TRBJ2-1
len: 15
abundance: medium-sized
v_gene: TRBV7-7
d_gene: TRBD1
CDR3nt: TGTGCTAGCAGCGTCACAGGGGACTCCTACAATGAGCAGTTCTTC
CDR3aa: CASSVTGDSYNEQFF

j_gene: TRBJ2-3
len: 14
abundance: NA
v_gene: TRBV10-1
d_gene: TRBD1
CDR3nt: TGCGCCAGCAGAGGGGGCTACGGCACAGATACGCAGTATTTT
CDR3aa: CASRGGYGTDTQYF

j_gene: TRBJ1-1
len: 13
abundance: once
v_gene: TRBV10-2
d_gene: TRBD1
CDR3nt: TGCGCCAGCAGTGTCGACAGGGACACTGAAGCTTTCTTT
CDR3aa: CASSVDRDTEAFF

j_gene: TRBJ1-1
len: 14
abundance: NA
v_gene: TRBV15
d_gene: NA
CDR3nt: TGTGCCACCAGCAGAGAGGAAAGAGCCACTGAAGCTTTCTTT
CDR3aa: CATSREERATEAFF

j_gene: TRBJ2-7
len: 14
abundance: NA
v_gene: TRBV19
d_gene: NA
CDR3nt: TGTGCCAGTAGTATCGGCGGCAGGGCCTACGAGCAGTACTTC
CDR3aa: CASSIGGRAYEQYF

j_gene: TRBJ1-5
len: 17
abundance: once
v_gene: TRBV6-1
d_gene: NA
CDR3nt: TGTGCCAGCAGTGACGAACGGGCAGGGGAGCGCAATCAGCCCCAGCATTTT
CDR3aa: CASSDERAGERNQPQHF

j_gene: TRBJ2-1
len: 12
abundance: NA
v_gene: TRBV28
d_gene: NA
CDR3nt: TGTGCCAGCAGGAATGGGGTCGTTGAGCAGTTCTTC
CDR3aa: CASRNGVVEQFF

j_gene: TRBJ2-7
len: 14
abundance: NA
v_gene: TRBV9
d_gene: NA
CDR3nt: TGTGCCAGCAGCGTACAGGGATCTTCCTACGAGCAGTACTTC
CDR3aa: CASSVQGSSYEQYF

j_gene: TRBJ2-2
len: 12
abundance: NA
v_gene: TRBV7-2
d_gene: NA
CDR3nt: TGTGCCAGCGGCGCGAACACCGGGGAGCTGTTTTTT
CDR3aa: CASGANTGELFF

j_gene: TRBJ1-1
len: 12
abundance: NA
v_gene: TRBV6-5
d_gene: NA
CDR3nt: TGTGCCAGCATAACTTTTCAGGGAAAAGCTTTCTTT
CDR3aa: CASITFQGKAFF

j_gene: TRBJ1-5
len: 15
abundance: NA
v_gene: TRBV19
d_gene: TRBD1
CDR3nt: TGTGCCAGTACCACGGACAGGGGGCTTCATCAGCCCCAGCATTTT
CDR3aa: CASTTDRGLHQPQHF

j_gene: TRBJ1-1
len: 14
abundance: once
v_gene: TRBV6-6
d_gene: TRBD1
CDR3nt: TGTGCCAGCAGTTACGGGACAGACAGGAATGAAGCTTTCTTT
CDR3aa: CASSYGTDRNEAFF

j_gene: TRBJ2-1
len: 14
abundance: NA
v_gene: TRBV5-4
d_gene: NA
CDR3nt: TGTGCCAGCAGCTTGGGTCAGGACCGAAATGAGCAGTTCTTC
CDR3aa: CASSLGQDRNEQFF

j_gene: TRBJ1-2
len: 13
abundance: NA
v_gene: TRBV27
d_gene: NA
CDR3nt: TGTGCCAGCAGTCCCCTTGAGGCCCATGGCTACACCTTC
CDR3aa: CASSPLEAHGYTF

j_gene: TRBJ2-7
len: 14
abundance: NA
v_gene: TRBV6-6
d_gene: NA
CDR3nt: TGTGCCAGCAGTTACGGAGGCGGCTCCTACGAGCAGTACTTC
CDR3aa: CASSYGGGSYEQYF

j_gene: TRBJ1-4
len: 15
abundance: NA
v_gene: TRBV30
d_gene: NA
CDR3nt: TGTGCCTGGAGCCGCCCTGGGACAACTAATGAAAAACTGTTTTTT
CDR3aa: CAWSRPGTTNEKLFF

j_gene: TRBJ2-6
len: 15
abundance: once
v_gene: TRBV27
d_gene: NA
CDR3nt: TGTGCCAGCAGTTTTACCCCCCCTGGGGCCAACGTCCTGACTTTC
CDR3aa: CASSFTPPGANVLTF

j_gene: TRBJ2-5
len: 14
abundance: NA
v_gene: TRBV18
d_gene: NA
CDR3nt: TGTGCCAGCTCACCACGGGCAGTCCAAGAGACCCAGTACTTC
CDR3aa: CASSPRAVQETQYF

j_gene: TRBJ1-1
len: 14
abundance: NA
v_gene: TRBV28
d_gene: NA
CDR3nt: TGTGCCTCCTACCCGATATACAGGGACACTGAAGCTTTCTTT
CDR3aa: CASYPIYRDTEAFF

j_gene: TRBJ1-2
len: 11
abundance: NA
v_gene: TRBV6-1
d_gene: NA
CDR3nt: TGTGCCAGCAGAATGGATTTTGGCTACACCTTC
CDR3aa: CASRMDFGYTF

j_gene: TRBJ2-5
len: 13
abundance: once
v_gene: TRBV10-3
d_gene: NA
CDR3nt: TGTGCCATCAGGGACAGTTCCCAAGAGACCCAGTACTTC
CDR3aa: CAIRDSSQETQYF

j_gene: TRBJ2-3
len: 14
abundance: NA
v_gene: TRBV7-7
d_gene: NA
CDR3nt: TGTGCCAGCAGCCCTCGAAGCCTCACAGATACGCAGTATTTT
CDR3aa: CASSPRSLTDTQYF

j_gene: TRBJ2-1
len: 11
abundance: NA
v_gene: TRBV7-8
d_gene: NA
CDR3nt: TGTGCCAGCCGCCTTAGGGATGAGCAGTTCTTC
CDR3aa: CASRLRDEQFF

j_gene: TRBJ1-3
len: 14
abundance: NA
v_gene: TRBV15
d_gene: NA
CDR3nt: TGTGCCACCAGCAGAGATCTAACTGGAAACACCATATATTTT
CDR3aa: CATSRDLTGNTIYF

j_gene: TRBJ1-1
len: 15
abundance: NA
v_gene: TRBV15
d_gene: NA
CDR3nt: TGTGCCACCAGCAGAGATAGATACATGAACACTGAAGCTTTCTTT
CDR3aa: CATSRDRYMNTEAFF

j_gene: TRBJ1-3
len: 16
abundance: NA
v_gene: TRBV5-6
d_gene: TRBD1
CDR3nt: TGTGCCAGCAGCTTCGACTCAGGGGGCGCGGGAAACACCATATATTTT
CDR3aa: CASSFDSGGAGNTIYF

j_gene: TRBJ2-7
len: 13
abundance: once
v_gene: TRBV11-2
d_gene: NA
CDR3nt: TGTGCCAGCAGCGGAGACAGGCCTTACGAGCAGTACTTC
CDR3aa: CASSGDRPYEQYF

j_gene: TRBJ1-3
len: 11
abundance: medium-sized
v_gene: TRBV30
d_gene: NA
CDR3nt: TGTGCCTGGAGAATGGGAGACACCATATATTTT
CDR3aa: CAWRMGDTIYF

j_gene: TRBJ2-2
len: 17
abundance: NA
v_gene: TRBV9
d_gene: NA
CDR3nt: TGTGCCAGCAGCGTAGCGGCGGGGCACCCGAACACCGGGGAGCTGTTTTTT
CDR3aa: CASSVAAGHPNTGELFF

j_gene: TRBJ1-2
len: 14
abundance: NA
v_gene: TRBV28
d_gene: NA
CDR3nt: TGTGCCAGCAGTTTATTCGCGGGGGTTGATGGCTACACCTTC
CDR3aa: CASSLFAGVDGYTF

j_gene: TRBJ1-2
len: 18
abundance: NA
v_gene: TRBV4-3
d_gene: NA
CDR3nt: TGCGCCAGCAGCCAGCGCCCCCTAGGGCCGTCTGCTAACTATGGCTACACCTTC
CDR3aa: CASSQRPLGPSANYGYTF

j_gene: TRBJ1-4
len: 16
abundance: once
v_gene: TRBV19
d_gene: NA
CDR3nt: TGTGCCAGTAGTCTTGGAAGCACAGGCTCTAATGAAAAACTGTTTTTT
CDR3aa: CASSLGSTGSNEKLFF

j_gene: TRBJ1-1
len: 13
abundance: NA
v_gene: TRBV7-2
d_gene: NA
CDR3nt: TGTGCCAGCAGGTCGGACGGTAACACTGAAGCTTTCTTT
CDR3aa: CASRSDGNTEAFF

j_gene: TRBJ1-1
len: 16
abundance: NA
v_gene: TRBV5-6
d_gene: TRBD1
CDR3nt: TGTGCCAGCAGCTTGGCGGGGACAGGGGGCGACACTGAAGCTTTCTTT
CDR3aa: CASSLAGTGGDTEAFF

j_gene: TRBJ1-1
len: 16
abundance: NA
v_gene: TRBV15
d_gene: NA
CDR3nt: TGTGCCACCAGCAGAGAGTCCCTCGAGGGGAACACTGAAGCTTTCTTT
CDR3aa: CATSRESLEGNTEAFF

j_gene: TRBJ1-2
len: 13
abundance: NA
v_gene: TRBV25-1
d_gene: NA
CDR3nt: TGTGCCAGCAGTGGACGGGTCCGCCATGGCTACACCTTC
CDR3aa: CASSGRVRHGYTF

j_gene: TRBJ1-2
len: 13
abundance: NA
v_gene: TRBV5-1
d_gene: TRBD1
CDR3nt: TGCGCCAGCAGCTCCTTGGGACAGCCCGGCTACACCTTC
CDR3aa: CASSSLGQPGYTF

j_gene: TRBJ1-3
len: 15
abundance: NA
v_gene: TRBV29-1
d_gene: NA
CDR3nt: TGCAGCGTTGAAGATGACGGAAGCTCTGGAAACACCATATATTTT
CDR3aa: CSVEDDGSSGNTIYF